This TCR beta chain was found in a study of beta chain features in type 1 diabetes. At the level of the study: Cell yields, age and gender were similar between patients and healthy donors. Across all samples, over 85 million sorted cells were examined.

Using CD45RO/CCR7/CD25/CD127/CD95/CD27, CD4+ naive, central memory, regulatory and stem cell-like memory cells were sorted. This clone was recorded a few times. Its antigen is undetermined. TCRB transcripts that were expressed got sequenced, as all of the isolated RNA had been reverse transcribed. TCRdb's copy holds only in-frame clones and misses some; the assay was immunoSEQ multiplex PCR. The sample shows some 240,000 clones, 16% of them seen only once. Germline lookup yields CDR1 SGHNT and CDR2 YYREEE (reference sequence). The CDR3 totals 14 residues. J lost 7 bases, V lost 0 bases, and 4 bases had no gene match. General observations from the study: Moderately but significantly shorter TCRB CDR3s were found in Type 1 diabetes patients in all four CD4+ subsets.

The specimen sequenced was naive CD4+ T cells from blood. The chain links TRBV5-4 to TRBJ1-2, with TRBD1 matching over 9 bases. This clonotype was sampled from a man aged 25 to 45 with type 1 diabetes. The CDR3 loop reads CASSLDTGGVGYTF. The CDR3 DNA reads as TGTGCCAGCAGCTTGGATACAGGGGGCGTTGGCTACACCTTC.